This entry lists 18 T cell receptor beta chains sequenced from one sample in a study of blood T cell repertoires in COVID-19. The protocol was immunoSEQ multiplex PCR, while the TCRdb copy is restricted to in-frame clones and leaves out a portion. The sample shows 250,000 or so clones, roughly nine tenths of them seen only once. Sequencing was performed on peripheral blood. These receptors were obtained from a man in his 60s with acute or convalescent COVID-19.

This clone has only one observation. The J gene is TRBJ2-1, the V gene TRBV10-3; 9 bases fit TRBD2. Germline CDR1 and CDR2: ENHRY and SYGVKD. The CDR3 totals 16 residues. V lost 3 bases to trimming and J lost 6 bases; unmatched junction nucleotides: 9. CDR3 region: CAISEYEAGGPNEQFF. The CDR3 DNA reads TGTGCCATCAGTGAATATGAGGCGGGAGGGCCCAATGAGCAGTTCTTC.

The chain joins TRBV5-1 to TRBJ1-1, with D possibly being TRBD1 (6 bases). This CDR3 is 13 amino acids long. CDR1 and CDR2 from the germline V gene are SGHRS and YFSETQ. The V and J ends lost 4 bases and 1 base respectively, with 8 bases between them. The CDR3 spells CASSPGQNTEAFF. The CDR3, as DNA: TGCGCCAGCAGCCCGGGACAGAACACTGAAGCTTTCTTT.

The gene calls are TRBV4-2 and TRBJ2-2; tentative D call: TRBD1 (5 bases). This CDR3 has 15 residues. Deletions cut 0 bases from V and 10 bases from J, with 15 bases between. Germline V gene lookup returns CDR1 LGHNA and CDR2 YNFKEQ. CDR3 in DNA: TGTGCCAGCAGCCAAGATGCAGGGAAAAGAACGGAGCTGTTTTTT. Its protein product is CASSQDAGKRTELFF.

This clone was detected only a few times. The V call is TRBV5-6, the J call TRBJ2-1, with 7 nucleotides matching TRBD1. Germline V lookup: CDR1 SGHDT, CDR2 YYEEEE. The CDR3 is 15 residues long. J gave up 3 bases and V 2 bases, and 5 bases lay outside the gene matches. The CDR3 DNA reads as TGTGCCAGCAGCTTCCGGGACAGAAACTACAATGAGCAGTTCTTC. It encodes CASSFRDRNYNEQFF. Full variable domain (remainder filled in from reference TRBV5-6 and TRBJ2-1): DAGVTQSPTHLIKTRGQQVTLRCSPKSGHDTVSWYQQALGQGPQFIFQYYEEEERQRGNFPDRFSGHQFPNYSSELNVNALLLGDSALYLCASSFRDRNYNEQFFGPGTRLTVL.

The chain combines TRBV27 with TRBJ2-7; 11 bases line up with TRBD2. V lost 5 bases to trimming and J lost 0 bases; unmatched junction nucleotides: 3. In germline, CDR1 is MNHEY, CDR2 SMNVEV (reference sequence). The CDR3 contains 15 residues. CDR3: CASSKLAGDSYEQYF. CDR3 in DNA: TGTGCCAGCAGTAAACTAGCGGGAGACTCCTACGAGCAGTACTTC.

The V and J genes are TRBV19 and TRBJ1-1; D gene ambiguous. Germline V gene sequence: CDR1 LNHDA, CDR2 SQIVND (reference sequence). The V gene lost 5 bases and the J gene lost 1 base, with 11 bases spanning the gap. CDR3 length: 14 residues. CDR3 coding DNA: TGTGCCAGTAGTGTACGGTCGGGGAACACTGAAGCTTTCTTT. It yields the protein CASSVRSGNTEAFF.

The chain has TRBV30 and TRBJ1-5; maybe TRBD1 (6 bases). Trimming pared 0 bases from V and 7 bases from J, leaving 10 bases between. The length of the CDR3 is 13 residues. Germline lookup yields CDR1 GTSNPN and CDR2 SVGIG (reference sequence). CDR3 nucleotides: TGTGCCTGGAGTGTAGGGACACAACAGCCCCAGCATTTT. Amino acid sequence: CAWSVGTQQPQHF.

This rearrangement joins TRBV6-1 to TRBJ2-1; 7 bases align to TRBD1. V lost 3 bases and J lost 0; bases outside the gene matches: 17. Germline V lookup: CDR1 MNHNS, CDR2 SASEGT. The CDR3 sequence is 20 residues long. In DNA, the CDR3 is TGTGCCAGCAGTGACCCGCTCTGGCCTCGGGACAGTCCCTCCTACAATGAGCAGTTCTTC. It is translated as CASSDPLWPRDSPSYNEQFF.

The chain links TRBV29-1 to TRBJ2-5, with TRBD1 matching 7 bases. CDR3 size: 15 residues. Germline CDR1 reads SQVTM; CDR2 reads ANQGSEA. With V trimmed by 7 bases and J by 2 bases, 13 bases remained unmatched. The CDR3 nucleotides are TGCAGCGGCCTGCAGGGGGTGGGGGTACAAGAGACCCAGTACTTC. Its protein product is CSGLQGVGVQETQYF.

The chain joins TRBV7-9 to TRBJ2-2, with D possibly TRBD2 on 5 matching bases. V gave up 5 bases and J gave up 3 bases, with 16 bases separating them. This CDR3 is built from 16 residues. Germline-derived CDR1 and CDR2 are SEHNR and FQNEAQ (reference sequence). The CDR3 here is CASSRLQAAYTGELFF. In DNA form, the CDR3 reads TGTGCCAGCAGCCGATTACAAGCGGCATACACCGGGGAGCTGTTTTTT.

V and J are TRBV5-4 and TRBJ1-6; no definite D call. Trimming removed 4 bases from V and 8 bases from J, with 16 bases in between. Per the germline V gene, CDR1 is SGHNT and CDR2 is YYREEE (reference sequence). The CDR3 sequence is 15 residues long. This chain's CDR3 is CASSPNGQAHSPLHF. Here the CDR3 DNA reads TGTGCCAGCAGCCCCAACGGCCAGGCCCATTCACCCCTCCACTTT.

The J gene is TRBJ1-1, the V gene TRBV11-3, with 10 bases aligning to TRBD1. CDR1 and CDR2 (germline): SGHNT, YENEEA. The CDR3 has 18 amino acids. With V trimmed by 2 bases and J by 1 base, 10 bases remained unmatched. The CDR3 region has the DNA TGTGCCAGCAGCTTAACGTCCCGGGACAGGGGAACGAACACTGAAGCTTTCTTT. This translates into CASSLTSRDRGTNTEAFF.

V gene TRBV18 combines with J gene TRBJ2-7; D possibly corresponds to TRBD2 (7 bases). The CDR3 sequence is 15 residues long. CDR1 KGHSH and CDR2 LQKENI come from the germline V gene. Trimming removed 4 bases at V and 0 bases at J, with 13 bases between. The CDR3 protein is CASSQGGGGSYEQYF. CDR3 sequence (DNA): TGTGCCAGCTCACAGGGAGGGGGAGGCTCCTACGAGCAGTACTTC.

This clone was counted a few times. The chain couples TRBV11-2 to TRBJ2-1; 11 positions agree with TRBD2. The V gene's germline CDR1 is SGHAT and CDR2 FQNNGV. V was pared by 7 bases and J by 4 bases, with 3 bases of the junction left unmatched. CDR3 length: 14 residues. The CDR3, as DNA: TGTGCCAGCATCGTAGCGGGAGGGTACAATGAGCAGTTCTTC. Protein sequence: CASIVAGGYNEQFF.

The DNA for the CDR3 is TGTGCCAGCAGTACGCGGACAGCCTCCGAGCAGTACTTC. Translation: CASSTRTASEQYF. The chain links TRBV6-2 or TRBV6-3 to TRBJ2-7; weak D call: TRBD1 (6 bases). CDR3 length: 13 residues. In germline, CDR1 is MNHEY, CDR2 SVGEGT. V lost 5 bases, J lost 6 bases, and 14 bases lay in between.

The chain couples TRBV9 to TRBJ2-6; no clear D. This CDR3 comprises 17 residues. Germline V gives CDR1 SGDLS, CDR2 YYNGEE. Trimming cost V 3 bases and J 0 bases, with 13 bases left between them. The CDR3 loop is CASSGAAPYSGANVLTF. CDR3 DNA: TGTGCCAGCAGCGGAGCCGCCCCCTACTCTGGGGCCAACGTCCTGACTTTC.

This rearrangement joins TRBV7-3 to TRBJ2-3, with a possible D match to TRBD1 (5 bases). Germline lookup yields CDR1 SGHTA and CDR2 FQGTGA. V was shortened by 0 bases and J by 3 bases, with 10 bases between the two germline ends. The CDR3 spans 15 residues. DNA of the CDR3: TGTGCCAGCAGCTTAACACAGGCAATAACAGATACGCAGTATTTT. Translation: CASSLTQAITDTQYF.

The chain has TRBV7-9 and TRBJ1-1; D uncertain. This CDR3 has 12 amino acids. CDR1 and CDR2 (germline): SEHNR, FQNEAQ (reference sequence). The V and J ends lost 6 bases and 8 bases respectively, with 13 bases between them. CDR3 sequence (DNA): TGTGCCAGCAGTTCTACGGGAGTCGAAGCTTTCTTT. Amino acid sequence: CASSSTGVEAFF.